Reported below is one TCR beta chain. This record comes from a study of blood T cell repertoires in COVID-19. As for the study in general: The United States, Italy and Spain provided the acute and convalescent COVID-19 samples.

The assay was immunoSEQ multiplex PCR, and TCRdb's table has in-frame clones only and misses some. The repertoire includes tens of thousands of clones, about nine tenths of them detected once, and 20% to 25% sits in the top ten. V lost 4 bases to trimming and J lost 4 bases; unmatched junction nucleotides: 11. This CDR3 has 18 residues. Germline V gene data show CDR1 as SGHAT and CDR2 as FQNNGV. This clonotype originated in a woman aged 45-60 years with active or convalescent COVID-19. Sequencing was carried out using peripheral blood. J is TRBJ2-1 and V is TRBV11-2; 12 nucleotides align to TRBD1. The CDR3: CASSSTRDRGLGYNEQFF. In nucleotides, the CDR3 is TGTGCCAGCAGCTCGACCCGGGACAGGGGGCTGGGGTACAATGAGCAGTTCTTC.